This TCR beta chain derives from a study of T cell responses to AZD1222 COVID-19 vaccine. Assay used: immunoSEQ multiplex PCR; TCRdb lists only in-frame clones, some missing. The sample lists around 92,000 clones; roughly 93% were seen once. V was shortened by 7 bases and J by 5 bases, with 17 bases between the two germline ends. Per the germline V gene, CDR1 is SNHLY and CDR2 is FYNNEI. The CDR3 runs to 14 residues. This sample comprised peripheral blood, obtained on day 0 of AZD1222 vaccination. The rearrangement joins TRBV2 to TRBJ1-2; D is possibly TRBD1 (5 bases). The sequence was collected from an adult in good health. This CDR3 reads CASMEGTPLYGYTF. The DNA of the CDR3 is TGTGCCAGCATGGAGGGGACCCCCCTTTATGGCTACACCTTC.